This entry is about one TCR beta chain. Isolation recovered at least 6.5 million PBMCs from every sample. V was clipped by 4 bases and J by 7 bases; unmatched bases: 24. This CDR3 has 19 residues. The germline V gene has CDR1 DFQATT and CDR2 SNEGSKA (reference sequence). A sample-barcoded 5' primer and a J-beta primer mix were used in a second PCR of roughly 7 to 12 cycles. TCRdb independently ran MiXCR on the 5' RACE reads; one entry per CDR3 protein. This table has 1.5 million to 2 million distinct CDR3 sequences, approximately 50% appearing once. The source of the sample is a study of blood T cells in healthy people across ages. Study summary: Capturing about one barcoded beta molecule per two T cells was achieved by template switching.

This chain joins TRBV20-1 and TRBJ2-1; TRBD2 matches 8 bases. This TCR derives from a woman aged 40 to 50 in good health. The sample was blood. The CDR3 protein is CSATDAGGATVGARNEQFF. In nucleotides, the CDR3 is TGCAGTGCTACTGATGCCGGGGGGGCCACAGTTGGGGCTCGGAATGAGCAGTTCTTC.